This record concerns one TCR beta chain sequence. This sample stems from a study of technical replicates of blood from four donors. The repertoire was sequenced with immunoSEQ multiplex PCR; TCRdb's copy has only in-frame clones and lacks some. The sample consists of about 83,000 clones, more than 80% of them appearing once. V lost 4 bases, J lost 2 bases, and 4 bases stayed unmatched. CDR3 length: 14 residues. In germline, CDR1 is LNHDA, CDR2 SQIVND (reference sequence). The sequenced sample was T cells isolated from PBMCs. The rearrangement joins TRBV19 to TRBJ1-1; 7 bases are shared with TRBD1. The source is a human donor in good health. This CDR3 reads CASSTDRTNTEAFF. The DNA for the CDR3 is TGTGCCAGTAGTACGGACAGGACTAACACTGAAGCTTTCTTT.